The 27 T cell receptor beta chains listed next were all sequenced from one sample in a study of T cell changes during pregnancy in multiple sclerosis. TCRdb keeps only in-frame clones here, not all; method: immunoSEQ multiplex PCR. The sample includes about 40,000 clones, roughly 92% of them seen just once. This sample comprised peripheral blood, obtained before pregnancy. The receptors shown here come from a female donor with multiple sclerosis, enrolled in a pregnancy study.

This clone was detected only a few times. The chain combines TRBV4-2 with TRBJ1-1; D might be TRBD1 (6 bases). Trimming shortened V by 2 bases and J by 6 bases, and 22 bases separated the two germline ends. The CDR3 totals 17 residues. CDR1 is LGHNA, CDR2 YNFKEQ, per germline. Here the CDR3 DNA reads TGTGCCAGCAGCCAATCAGGAATAAGTTACAGGGACCCTGAAGCTTTCTTT. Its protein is CASSQSGISYRDPEAFF.

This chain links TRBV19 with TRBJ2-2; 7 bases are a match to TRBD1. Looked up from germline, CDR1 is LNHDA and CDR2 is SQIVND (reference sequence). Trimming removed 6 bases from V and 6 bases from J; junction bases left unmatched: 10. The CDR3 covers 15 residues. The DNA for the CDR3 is TGTGCCAGTAGCCAACGAAGGGGGCTCGCCGGGGAGCTGTTTTTT. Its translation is CASSQRRGLAGELFF. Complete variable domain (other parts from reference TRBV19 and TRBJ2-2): DGGITQSPKYLFRKEGQNVTLSCEQNLNHDAMYWYRQDPGQGLRLIYYSQIVNDFQKGDIAEGYSVSREKKESFPLTVTSAQKNPTAFYLCASSQRRGLAGELFFGEGSRLTVL.

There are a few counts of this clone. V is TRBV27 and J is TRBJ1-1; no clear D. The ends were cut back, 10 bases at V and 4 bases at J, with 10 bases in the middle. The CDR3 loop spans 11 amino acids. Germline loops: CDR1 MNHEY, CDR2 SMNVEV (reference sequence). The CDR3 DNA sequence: TGTGCCACCTCGTTCGGCACTGAAGCTTTCTTT. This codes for CATSFGTEAFF.

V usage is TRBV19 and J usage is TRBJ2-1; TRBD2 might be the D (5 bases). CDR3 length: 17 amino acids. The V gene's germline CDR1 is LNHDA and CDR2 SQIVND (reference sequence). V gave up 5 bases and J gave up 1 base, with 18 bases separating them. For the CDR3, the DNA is TGTGCCAGTAGTTTGACCCCGGGAAAGGGATCCTACAATGAGCAGTTCTTC. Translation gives CASSLTPGKGSYNEQFF.

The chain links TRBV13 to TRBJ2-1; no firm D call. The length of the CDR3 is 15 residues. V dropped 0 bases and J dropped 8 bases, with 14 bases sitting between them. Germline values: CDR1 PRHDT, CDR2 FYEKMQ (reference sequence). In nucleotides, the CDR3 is TGTGCCAGCAGCTTAGGCAGGTTTGGTCTTGATGAGCAGTTCTTC. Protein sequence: CASSLGRFGLDEQFF.

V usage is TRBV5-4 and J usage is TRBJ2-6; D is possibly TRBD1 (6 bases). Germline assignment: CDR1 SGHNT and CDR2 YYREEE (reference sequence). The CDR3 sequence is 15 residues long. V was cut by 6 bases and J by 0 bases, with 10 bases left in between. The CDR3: CASTLDSSGANVLTF. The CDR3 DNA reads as TGTGCCAGCACCCTGGACAGCTCTGGGGCCAACGTCCTGACTTTC.

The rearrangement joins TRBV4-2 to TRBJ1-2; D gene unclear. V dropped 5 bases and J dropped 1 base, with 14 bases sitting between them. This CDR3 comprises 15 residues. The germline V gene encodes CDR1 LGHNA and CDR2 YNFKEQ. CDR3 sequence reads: CASSTPGVGNYGYTF. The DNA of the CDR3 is TGTGCCAGCAGCACCCCGGGTGTCGGTAACTATGGCTACACCTTC.

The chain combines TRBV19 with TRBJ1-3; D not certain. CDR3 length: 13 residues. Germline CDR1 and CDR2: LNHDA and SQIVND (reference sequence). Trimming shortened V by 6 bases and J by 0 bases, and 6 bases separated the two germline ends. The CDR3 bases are TGTGCCAGTAGGCGTACCTCTGGAAACACCATATATTTT. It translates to CASRRTSGNTIYF.

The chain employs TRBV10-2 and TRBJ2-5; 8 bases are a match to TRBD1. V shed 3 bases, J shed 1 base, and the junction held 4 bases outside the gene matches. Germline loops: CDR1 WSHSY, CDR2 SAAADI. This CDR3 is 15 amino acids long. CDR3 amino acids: CASSDLGQGQETQYF. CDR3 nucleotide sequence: TGCGCCAGCAGTGACCTTGGACAGGGCCAAGAGACCCAGTACTTC.

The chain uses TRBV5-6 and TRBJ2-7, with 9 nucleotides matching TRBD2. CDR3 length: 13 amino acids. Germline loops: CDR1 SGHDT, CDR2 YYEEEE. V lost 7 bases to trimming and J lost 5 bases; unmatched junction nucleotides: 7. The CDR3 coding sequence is TGTGCCAGCCGCGTAGCGGGAGTGGACGAGCAGTACTTC. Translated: CASRVAGVDEQYF.

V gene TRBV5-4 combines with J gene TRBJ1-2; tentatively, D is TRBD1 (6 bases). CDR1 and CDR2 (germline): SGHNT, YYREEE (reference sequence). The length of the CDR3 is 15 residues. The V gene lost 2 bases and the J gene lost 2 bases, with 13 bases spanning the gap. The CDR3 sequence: CASSLATGSNYGYTF. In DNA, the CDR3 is TGTGCCAGCAGCTTAGCCACAGGGTCCAACTATGGCTACACCTTC.

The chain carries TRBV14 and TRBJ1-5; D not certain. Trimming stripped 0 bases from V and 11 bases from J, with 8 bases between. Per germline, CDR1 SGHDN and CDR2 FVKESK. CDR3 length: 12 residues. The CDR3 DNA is TGTGCCAGCAGCCAAGATCTCGGGACCCAGCATTTT. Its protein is CASSQDLGTQHF.

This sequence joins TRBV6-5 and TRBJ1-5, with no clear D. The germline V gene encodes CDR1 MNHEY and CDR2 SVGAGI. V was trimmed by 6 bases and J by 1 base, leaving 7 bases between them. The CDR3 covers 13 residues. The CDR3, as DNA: TGTGCCAGCAGGCGATTCAGCAATCAGCCCCAGCATTTT. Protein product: CASRRFSNQPQHF.

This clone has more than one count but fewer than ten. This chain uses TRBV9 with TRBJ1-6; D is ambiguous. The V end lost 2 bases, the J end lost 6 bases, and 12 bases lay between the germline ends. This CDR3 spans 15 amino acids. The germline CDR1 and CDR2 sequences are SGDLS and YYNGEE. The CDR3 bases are TGTGCCAGCAGCGTGGGCAGCTTTCCTAATTCACCCCTCCACTTT. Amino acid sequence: CASSVGSFPNSPLHF.

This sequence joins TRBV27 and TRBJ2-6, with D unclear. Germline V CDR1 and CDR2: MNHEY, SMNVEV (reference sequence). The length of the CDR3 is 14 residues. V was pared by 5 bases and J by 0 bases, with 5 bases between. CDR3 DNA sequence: TGTGCCAGCAGTACGAGCTCTGGGGCCAACGTCCTGACTTTC. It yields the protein CASSTSSGANVLTF.

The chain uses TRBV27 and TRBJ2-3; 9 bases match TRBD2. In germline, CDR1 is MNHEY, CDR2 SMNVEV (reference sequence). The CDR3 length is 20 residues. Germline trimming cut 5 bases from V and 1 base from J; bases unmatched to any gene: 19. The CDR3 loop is CASSSYDGSSGMGGTDTQYF. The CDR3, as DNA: TGTGCCAGCAGTAGCTATGACGGATCTAGCGGGATGGGTGGCACAGATACGCAGTATTTT.

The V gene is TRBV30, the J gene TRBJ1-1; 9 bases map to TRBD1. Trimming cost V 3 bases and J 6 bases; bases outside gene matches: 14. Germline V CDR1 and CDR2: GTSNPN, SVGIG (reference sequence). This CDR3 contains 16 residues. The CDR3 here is CAWSLTRDRVFPEAFF. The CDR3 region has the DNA TGTGCCTGGAGCCTCACGCGGGACAGGGTTTTTCCTGAAGCTTTCTTT. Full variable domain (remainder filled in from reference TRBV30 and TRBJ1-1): SQTIHQWPATLVQPVGSPLSLECTVEGTSNPNLYWYRQAAGRGLQLLFYSVGIGQISSEVPQNLSASRPQDRQFILSSKKLLLSDSGFYLCAWSLTRDRVFPEAFFGQGTRLTVV.

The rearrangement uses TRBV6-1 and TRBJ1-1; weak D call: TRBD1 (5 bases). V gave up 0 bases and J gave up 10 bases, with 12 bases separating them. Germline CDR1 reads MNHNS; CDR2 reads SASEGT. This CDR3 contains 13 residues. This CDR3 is CASSEAPFTGAFF. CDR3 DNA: TGTGCCAGCAGTGAAGCGCCTTTTACAGGAGCTTTCTTT.

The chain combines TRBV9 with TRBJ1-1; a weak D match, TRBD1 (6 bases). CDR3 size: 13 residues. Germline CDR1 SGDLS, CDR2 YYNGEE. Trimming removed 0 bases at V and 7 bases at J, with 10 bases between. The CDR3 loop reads CASSVVLDSEAFF. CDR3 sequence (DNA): TGTGCCAGCAGCGTAGTATTGGACAGTGAAGCTTTCTTT.

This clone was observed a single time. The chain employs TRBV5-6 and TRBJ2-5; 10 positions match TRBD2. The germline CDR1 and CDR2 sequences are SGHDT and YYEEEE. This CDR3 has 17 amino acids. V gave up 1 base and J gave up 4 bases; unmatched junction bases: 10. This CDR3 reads CASSLLGLAGATETQYF. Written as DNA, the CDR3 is TGTGCCAGCAGCTTGTTAGGGCTAGCGGGAGCTACAGAGACCCAGTACTTC.

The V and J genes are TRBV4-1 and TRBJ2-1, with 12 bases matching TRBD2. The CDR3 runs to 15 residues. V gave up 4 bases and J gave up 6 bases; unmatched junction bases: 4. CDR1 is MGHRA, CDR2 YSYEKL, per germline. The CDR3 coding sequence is TGCGCCAGCAGCCGGGGACTAGCGGGTCGCAATGAGCAGTTCTTC. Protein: CASSRGLAGRNEQFF.

CDR3 region: CASSLQGVSYEQYF. The CDR3 DNA is TGTGCCAGCAGCTTGCAGGGTGTATCCTACGAGCAGTACTTC. This chain joins TRBV5-4 and TRBJ2-7, with TRBD1 as a possible D gene (5 bases). V lost 1 base, J lost 1 base, and 9 bases lay in between. Germline CDR1 reads SGHNT; CDR2 reads YYREEE (reference sequence). The CDR3 totals 14 residues.

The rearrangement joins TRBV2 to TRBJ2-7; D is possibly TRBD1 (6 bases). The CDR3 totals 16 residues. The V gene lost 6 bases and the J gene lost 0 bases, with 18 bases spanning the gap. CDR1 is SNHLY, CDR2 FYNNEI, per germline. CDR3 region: CASSESVDSGSYEQYF. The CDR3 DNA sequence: TGTGCCAGCAGCGAGTCGGTGGACAGCGGCTCCTACGAGCAGTACTTC.

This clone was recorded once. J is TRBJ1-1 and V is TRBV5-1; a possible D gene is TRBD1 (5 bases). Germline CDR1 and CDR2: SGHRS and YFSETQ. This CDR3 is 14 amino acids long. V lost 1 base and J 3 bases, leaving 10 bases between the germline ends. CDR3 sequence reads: CASSLQGADTEAFF. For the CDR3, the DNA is TGCGCCAGCAGCTTGCAAGGGGCCGACACTGAAGCTTTCTTT.

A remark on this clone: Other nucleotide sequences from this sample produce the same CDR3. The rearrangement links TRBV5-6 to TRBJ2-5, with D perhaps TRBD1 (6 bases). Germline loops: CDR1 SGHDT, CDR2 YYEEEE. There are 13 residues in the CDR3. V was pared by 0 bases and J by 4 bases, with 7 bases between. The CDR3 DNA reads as TGTGCCAGCAGCTTGGTACAGGGAGAGACCCAGTACTTC. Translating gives CASSLVQGETQYF.

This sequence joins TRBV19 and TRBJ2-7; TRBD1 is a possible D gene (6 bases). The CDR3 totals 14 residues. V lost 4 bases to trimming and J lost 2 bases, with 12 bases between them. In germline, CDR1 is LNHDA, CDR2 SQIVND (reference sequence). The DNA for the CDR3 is TGTGCCAGTAGTACACAGGGTACCACCTACGAGCAGTACTTC. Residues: CASSTQGTTYEQYF.

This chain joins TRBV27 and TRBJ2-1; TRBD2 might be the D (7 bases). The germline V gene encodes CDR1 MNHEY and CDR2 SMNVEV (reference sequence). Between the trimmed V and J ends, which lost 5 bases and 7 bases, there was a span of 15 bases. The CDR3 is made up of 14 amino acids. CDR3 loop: CASSPLGGGNEQFF. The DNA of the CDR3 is TGTGCCAGCAGTCCCCTGGGAGGGGGGAATGAGCAGTTCTTC.